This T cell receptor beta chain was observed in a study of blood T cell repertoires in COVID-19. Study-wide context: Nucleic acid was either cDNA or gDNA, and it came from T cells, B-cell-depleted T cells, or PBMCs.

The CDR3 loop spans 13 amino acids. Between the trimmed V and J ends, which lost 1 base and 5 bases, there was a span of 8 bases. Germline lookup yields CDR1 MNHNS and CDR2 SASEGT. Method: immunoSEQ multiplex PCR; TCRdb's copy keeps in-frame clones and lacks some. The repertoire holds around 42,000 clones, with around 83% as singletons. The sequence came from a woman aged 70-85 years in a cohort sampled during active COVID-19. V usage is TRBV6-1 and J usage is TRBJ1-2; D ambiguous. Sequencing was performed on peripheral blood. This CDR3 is CASSEGGGYGYTF. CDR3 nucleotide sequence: TGTGCCAGCAGTGAAGGCGGAGGATATGGCTACACCTTC.